The rows below give T cell receptor beta chains drawn from one sample of a study of shared clonotypes between healthy human individuals. Clones were read by immunoSEQ multiplex PCR, and TCRdb kept only the in-frame ones, dropping some. The sample has about 2 million clones; about 95% are singletons. The specimen was naive CD8+ T cells sorted from blood. The receptors originated from a man younger than 35 in good health. Both conserved end residues are part of each CDR3. The D gene is left open where the match is weak. The listing skips clone size in some rows; elsewhere it reads once, few, many or a size class.

clone_size j_call d_call v_call cdr3_aa cdr3_nt
NA TRBJ2-1 TRBD2 TRBV5-8 CASNFRSGVGSGRFNEQFF TGTGCCAGCAACTTTAGGAGCGGCGTTGGTAGCGGGAGGTTCAATGAGCAGTTCTTC
NA TRBJ2-7 NA TRBV7-9 CASSSGLPLGVYEQYF TGTGCCAGCAGCTCGGGTCTCCCCCTGGGGGTATACGAGCAGTACTTC
NA TRBJ2-2 NA TRBV15 CATSRDRQLNTGELFF TGTGCCACCAGCAGAGACCGACAGCTGAACACCGGGGAGCTGTTTTTT
NA TRBJ1-4 TRBD1 TRBV4-1 CASSLGQGGEKLFF TGCGCCAGCAGCCTGGGACAGGGAGGCGAAAAACTGTTTTTT
NA TRBJ1-2 TRBD1 TRBV5-1 CASSFGQGARDYGYTF TGCGCCAGCAGCTTCGGACAGGGGGCACGGGACTATGGCTACACCTTC
NA TRBJ2-7 NA TRBV4-1 CASSQDRGGPSSYEQYF TGCGCCAGCAGCCAAGATCGAGGCGGACCAAGCTCCTACGAGCAGTACTTC
once TRBJ2-5 NA TRBV11-2 CASSPPGVTQYF TGTGCCAGCAGCCCCCCGGGGGTGACCCAGTACTTC
NA TRBJ2-3 NA TRBV6-1 CASSSTGGATDTQYF TGTGCCAGCAGTTCCACTGGAGGGGCCACAGATACGCAGTATTTT
NA TRBJ2-7 TRBD1 TRBV6-5 CASSYNRDSSYEQYF TGTGCCAGCAGTTACAACCGGGACAGCTCCTACGAGCAGTACTTC
NA TRBJ2-7 NA TRBV4-1 CASSQERAWEQYF TGCGCCAGCAGCCAAGAAAGAGCATGGGAGCAGTACTTC
NA TRBJ1-2 TRBD1 TRBV9 CASSADRGNGYTF TGTGCCAGCAGCGCGGACAGGGGAAATGGCTACACCTTC
NA TRBJ2-7 TRBD2 TRBV5-1 CASNLHSGRPSYEQYF TGCGCCAGCAACTTACACAGCGGGAGGCCCTCCTACGAGCAGTACTTC
NA TRBJ2-1 NA TRBV6-5 CASSYSLGNEQFF TGTGCCAGCAGTTACTCACTGGGCAATGAGCAGTTCTTC
NA TRBJ2-7 NA TRBV25-1 CASSLGGNEQYF TGTGCCAGCAGTTTAGGGGGGAACGAGCAGTACTTC
few TRBJ2-5 NA TRBV5-5 CASSLEETQYF TGTGCCAGCAGCTTGGAAGAGACCCAGTACTTC
NA TRBJ2-7 TRBD1 TRBV30 CAWSDVGQGYEQYF TGTGCCTGGAGTGATGTGGGACAGGGATACGAGCAGTACTTC
NA TRBJ2-2 NA TRBV5-4 CASSPGGGTGELFF TGTGCCAGCAGCCCCGGAGGGGGAACCGGGGAGCTGTTTTTT
few TRBJ1-5 NA TRBV7-2 CASSQTSGLAEPQHF TGTGCCAGCAGCCAGACCTCCGGGCTGGCGGAACCCCAGCATTTT
once TRBJ1-1 NA TRBV5-1 CASRLGGTEAFF TGCGCCAGCAGGTTAGGGGGCACTGAAGCTTTCTTT
NA TRBJ1-2 NA TRBV5-6 CASSTPLDIANYGYTF TGTGCCAGCAGCACCCCCCTGGACATTGCTAACTATGGCTACACCTTC
NA TRBJ2-5 NA TRBV6-5 CASSYKGKGETQYF TGTGCCAGCAGTTACAAGGGTAAAGGAGAGACCCAGTACTTC
NA TRBJ2-1 NA TRBV6-6 CASSYSSSYNEQFF TGTGCCAGCAGTTACTCTTCCAGTTACAATGAGCAGTTCTTC
NA TRBJ2-1 TRBD1 TRBV2 CASSEGTGASNEQFF TGTGCCAGCAGTGAAGGGACAGGAGCGTCCAATGAGCAGTTCTTC
NA TRBJ2-7 NA TRBV4-3 CASSQGIPVHEQYF TGCGCCAGCAGCCAAGGTATCCCTGTCCACGAGCAGTACTTC
NA TRBJ2-1 NA TRBV4-1 CASSQDPAGTYNEQFF TGCGCCAGCAGCCAAGATCCAGCGGGGACATACAATGAGCAGTTCTTC
NA TRBJ2-7 NA TRBV6-8 CASSWAFKGTSYEQYF TGTGCCAGCAGTTGGGCTTTTAAGGGGACCTCCTACGAGCAGTACTTC
NA TRBJ2-7 NA TRBV6-5 CASSSGASYEQYF TGTGCCAGCAGTTCCGGGGCATCCTACGAGCAGTACTTC
NA TRBJ2-1 NA TRBV28 CASGGRTGEGNEQFF TGTGCCAGCGGAGGGCGTACAGGGGAAGGAAATGAGCAGTTCTTC
NA TRBJ2-1 TRBD1 TRBV4-1 CASSLWDRDSNEQFF TGCGCCAGCAGCCTTTGGGACAGGGACTCCAATGAGCAGTTCTTC
NA TRBJ2-7 NA TRBV18 CASSPPDGYSYEQYF TGTGCCAGCTCACCACCAGACGGCTACTCCTACGAGCAGTACTTC
NA TRBJ2-2 NA TRBV6-5 CASSYGISNTGELFF TGTGCCAGCAGCTACGGTATATCGAACACCGGGGAGCTGTTTTTT
once TRBJ2-7 NA TRBV6-1 CASTNFYEQYF TGTGCCAGCACCAACTTCTACGAGCAGTACTTC
NA TRBJ2-7 NA TRBV4-1 CASSQVGSYEQYF TGCGCCAGCAGCCAGGTCGGGTCCTACGAGCAGTACTTC
NA TRBJ1-3 NA TRBV28 CASSLPLTGNTIYF TGTGCCAGCAGCTTACCCCTTACAGGAAACACCATATATTTT
NA TRBJ2-1 NA TRBV27 CASSPSSRVEQFF TGTGCCAGCAGTCCCTCTTCGCGGGTAGAGCAGTTCTTC
NA TRBJ2-2 TRBD1 TRBV28 CASSFRDSRTGELFF TGTGCCAGCAGTTTCAGGGACAGCAGAACCGGGGAGCTGTTTTTT
NA TRBJ2-7 NA TRBV10-3 CAIGDPAYEQYF TGTGCCATCGGGGACCCGGCCTACGAGCAGTACTTC
NA TRBJ2-7 NA TRBV6-6 CASSYSDSSYEQYF TGTGCCAGCAGTTACTCGGACAGCTCCTACGAGCAGTACTTC
once TRBJ1-2 TRBD1 TRBV5-6 CASSGDRGSNYGYTF TGTGCCAGCAGCGGTGACAGGGGCTCGAACTATGGCTACACCTTC
NA TRBJ2-7 NA TRBV5-1 CASSFPGHGYEQYF TGCGCCAGCAGCTTTCCGGGACACGGCTACGAGCAGTACTTC
NA TRBJ2-1 NA TRBV7-9 CASSPQTDNEQFF TGTGCCAGCAGCCCCCAGACGGACAATGAGCAGTTCTTC
NA TRBJ2-7 NA TRBV4-3 CASSQVIASHYEQYF TGCGCCAGCAGCCAAGTGATAGCCTCCCATTACGAGCAGTACTTC
NA TRBJ2-7 NA TRBV11-3 CASSMGPYEQYF TGTGCCAGCAGCATGGGGCCCTACGAGCAGTACTTC
NA TRBJ1-3 NA TRBV19 CASSWDGFSGNTIYF TGTGCCAGTAGCTGGGACGGTTTCTCTGGAAACACCATATATTTT
NA TRBJ2-7 NA TRBV5-4 CASSAAGTTYEQYF TGTGCCAGCAGTGCCGCCGGGACAACTTACGAGCAGTACTTC
NA TRBJ2-5 TRBD1 TRBV2 CASSRKGTGAQETQYF TGTGCCAGCAGTCGAAAGGGGACAGGGGCTCAAGAGACCCAGTACTTC
once TRBJ1-2 NA TRBV19 CASTTQWNYGYTF TGTGCCAGTACCACCCAGTGGAACTATGGCTACACCTTC
few TRBJ1-5 NA TRBV7-2 CASSLEANQPQHF TGTGCCAGCAGCTTAGAGGCGAATCAGCCCCAGCATTTT
NA TRBJ1-6 TRBD1 TRBV4-1 CASSQDGTGRGRVPLHF TGCGCCAGCAGCCAAGATGGGACAGGGAGGGGAAGGGTACCCCTCCACTTT
NA TRBJ2-2 NA TRBV6-5 CASNSLANTGELFF TGTGCCAGCAACTCACTGGCGAACACCGGGGAGCTGTTTTTT